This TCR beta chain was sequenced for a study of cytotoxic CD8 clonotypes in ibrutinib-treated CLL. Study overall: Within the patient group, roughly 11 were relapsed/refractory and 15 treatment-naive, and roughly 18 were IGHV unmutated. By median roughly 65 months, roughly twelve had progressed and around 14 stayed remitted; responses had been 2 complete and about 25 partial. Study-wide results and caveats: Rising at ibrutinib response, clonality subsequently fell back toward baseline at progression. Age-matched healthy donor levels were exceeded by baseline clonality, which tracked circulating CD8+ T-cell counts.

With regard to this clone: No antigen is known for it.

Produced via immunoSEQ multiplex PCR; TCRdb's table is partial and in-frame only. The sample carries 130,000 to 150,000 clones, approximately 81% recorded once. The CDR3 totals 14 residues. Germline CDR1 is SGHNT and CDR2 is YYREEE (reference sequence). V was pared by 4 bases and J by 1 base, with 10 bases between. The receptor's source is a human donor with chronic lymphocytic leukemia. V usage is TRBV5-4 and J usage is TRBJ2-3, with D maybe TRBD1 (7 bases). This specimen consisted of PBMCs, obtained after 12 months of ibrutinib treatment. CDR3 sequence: CASSGGTGTDTQYF. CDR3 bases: TGTGCCAGCAGCGGGGGGACAGGCACAGATACGCAGTATTTT.